The TCR beta chain under discussion was sequenced for a study of prognosis after radiotherapy for stage I lung cancer. This clonotype appeared many times. TCR beta CDR3 was amplified from genomic DNA by two-round multiplex PCR. Individual primers that were specific to each TRBV and TRBJ gene served in first-round PCR. TCRdb redid the calling of the multiplex PCR reads with MiXCR, one entry per CDR3 protein. This sample has about 15,000 distinct CDR3 sequences, with around 31% found just once. CDR3 size: 16 residues. Germline CDR1 SGHVS, CDR2 FQNEAQ. V trimming: 3 bases; J trimming: 3 bases; junction bases outside the gene matches: 3.

The receptor was isolated from a donor aged 50 or older with non-small cell lung cancer. The V gene is TRBV7-8, the J gene TRBJ1-6, with 9 bases aligning to TRBD1. This specimen consisted of PBMCs, obtained before or after stereotactic body radiation therapy (not recorded which). In DNA, the CDR3 is TGTGCCAGCAGCTTTGGGACAGGGTTCTATAATTCACCCCTCCACTTT. It is translated as CASSFGTGFYNSPLHF.